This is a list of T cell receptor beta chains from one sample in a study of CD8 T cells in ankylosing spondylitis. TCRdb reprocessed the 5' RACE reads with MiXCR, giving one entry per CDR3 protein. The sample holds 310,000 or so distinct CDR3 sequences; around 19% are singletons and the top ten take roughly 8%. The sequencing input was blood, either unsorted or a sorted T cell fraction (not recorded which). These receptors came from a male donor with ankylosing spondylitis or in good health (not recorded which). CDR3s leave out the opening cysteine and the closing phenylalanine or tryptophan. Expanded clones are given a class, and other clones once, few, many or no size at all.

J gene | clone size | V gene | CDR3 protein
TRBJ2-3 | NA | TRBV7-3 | ASSPRVGASTDTQY
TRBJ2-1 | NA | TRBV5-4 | ASSSALAGGYNEQF
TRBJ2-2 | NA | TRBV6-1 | ASSLGLAGVGELF
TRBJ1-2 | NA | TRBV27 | ASSLSETPGYYGYT
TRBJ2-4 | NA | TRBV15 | ATSRDLGAAKNIQY
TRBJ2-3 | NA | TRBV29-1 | SELLAGSTDTQY
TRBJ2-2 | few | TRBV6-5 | ASSSSSTGELF
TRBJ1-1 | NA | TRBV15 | ATSRDLGGNTEAF
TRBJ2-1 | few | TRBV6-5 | ASSSMGPSYNEQF
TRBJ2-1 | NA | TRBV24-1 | ATMGDSYNEQF
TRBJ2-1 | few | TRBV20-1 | SARRAVQQGSEQF
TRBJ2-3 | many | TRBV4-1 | ASSQGAVHTDTQY
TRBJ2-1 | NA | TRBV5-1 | ASSLAASGSSYNEQF
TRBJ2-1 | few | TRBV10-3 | ATVPGLTDNEQF
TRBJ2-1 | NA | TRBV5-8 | ASSLFGTGYGDEQF
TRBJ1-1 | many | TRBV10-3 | AISELRQGVPPVTEAF
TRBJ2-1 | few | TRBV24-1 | ATSDGLAGNNEQF
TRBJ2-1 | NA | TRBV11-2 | ASSLVARQNEQF
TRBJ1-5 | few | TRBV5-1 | ASSLGQHNQPQH
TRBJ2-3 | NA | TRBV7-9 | ASSLGADPPDTQY
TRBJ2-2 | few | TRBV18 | ASSPLSLAGNTGELF
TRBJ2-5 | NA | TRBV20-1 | SATQGPETQY
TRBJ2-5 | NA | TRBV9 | ASSVGPSANQETQY
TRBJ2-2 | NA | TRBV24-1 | ATRASGQNTGELF
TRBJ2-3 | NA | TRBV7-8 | ASRTGRISTDTQY
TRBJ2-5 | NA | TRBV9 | ASSPTGGATPQETQY
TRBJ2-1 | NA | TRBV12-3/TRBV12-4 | ASSPTTGGNYNEQF
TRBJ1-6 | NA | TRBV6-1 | ASRIQTVSNSPLH
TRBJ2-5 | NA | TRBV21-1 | ASSNPGLERQTQY
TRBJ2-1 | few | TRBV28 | ASSLFRRRDNEQF
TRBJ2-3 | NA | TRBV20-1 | SASGGLAGVLDTQY
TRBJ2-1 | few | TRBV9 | ASSVEEDVSSYNEQF
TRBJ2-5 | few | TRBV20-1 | SARFPGGETQY
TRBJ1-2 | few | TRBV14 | ASSQGRPGQGYGYT
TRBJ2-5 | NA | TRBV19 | ASSIDRGQASQY
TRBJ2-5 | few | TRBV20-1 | SARGRGRIQETQY
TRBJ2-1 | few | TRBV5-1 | ASSSLSEGEQF
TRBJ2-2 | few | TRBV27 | ASSLIGTQNTGELF
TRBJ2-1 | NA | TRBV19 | ASNLGASYNEQF
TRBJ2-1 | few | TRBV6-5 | ASSSLAGSYNEQF
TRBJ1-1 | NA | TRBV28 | ASRQALNTEAF
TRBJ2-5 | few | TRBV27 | ASSLMGQYQETQY